Included here is one T cell receptor beta chain sequence, with context. Antigen: not known. Stored at -80 C, 2 million PBMCs were the source of the unsorted libraries. This sample is drawn from a study of neurological immune-mediated disorders. Synthesis of cDNA was carried out by template-switch 5'RACE. The reaction used 10-nucleotide random UMIs. Each CDR3 protein is one row after TCRdb ran MiXCR on the 5' RACE reads. The table has 74,000 or so distinct CDR3 sequences, around a tenth seen once; the top ten hold approximately 1.5%. General study results and limits: Expansion of TCR clones was greatest in HTLV-1-associated myelopathy and smallest in multiple sclerosis, where it fell below that of healthy controls.

The TCR comes from a man aged 45-60 years in good health. The sequenced sample consisted of PBMCs.

The CDR3 sequence is CASSLGPRGQPQHF. In DNA, the CDR3 is TGTGCCAGCAGCTTAGGGCCCCGGGGTCAGCCCCAGCATTTT. V gene TRBV11-1 combines with J gene TRBJ1-5, with D hard to call. V was clipped by 1 base and J by 6 bases, with 10 bases between them. This CDR3 region has 14 residues. Germline V gene data show CDR1 as SGHAT and CDR2 as FQDESV (reference sequence).